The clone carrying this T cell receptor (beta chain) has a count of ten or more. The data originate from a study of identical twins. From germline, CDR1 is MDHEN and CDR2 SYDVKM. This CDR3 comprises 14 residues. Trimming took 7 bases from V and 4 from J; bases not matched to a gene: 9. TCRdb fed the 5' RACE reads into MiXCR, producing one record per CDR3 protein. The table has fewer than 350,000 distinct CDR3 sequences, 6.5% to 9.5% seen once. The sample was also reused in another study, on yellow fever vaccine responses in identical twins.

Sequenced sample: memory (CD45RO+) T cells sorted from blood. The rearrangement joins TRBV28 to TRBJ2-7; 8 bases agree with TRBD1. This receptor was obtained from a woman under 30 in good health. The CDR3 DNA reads TGTGCCAGCACCCGCAGGGGGCTAAGATACGAGCAGTACTTC. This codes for CASTRRGLRYEQYF.